The present entry profiles one T cell receptor (beta chain) with its context. Its antigen remains unknown. The PCR had 60 Vbeta and 13 Jbeta primers. Data came from immunoSEQ multiplex PCR; TCRdb stores just in-frame clones and leaves some out. The sample contains about 160,000 clones, about 75% of which appear only once. The germline gives CDR1 SGDLS, CDR2 YYNGEE. The CDR3 covers 14 residues. V lost 1 base and J 4 bases, leaving 9 bases between the germline ends. The data were taken from a study of cytomegalovirus exposure and HLA in healthy donors. General study findings and limits: Diagnosis of cytomegalovirus status made by the classifier reportedly showed high specificity and sensitivity. The presence/absence work took it that sequencing depth was about the same across donors. Sequencing likely caused a cluster of highly shared sequence variants.

Each donor was healthy, and each was a bone marrow donor. This chain joins TRBV9 and TRBJ1-5; the D gene is possibly TRBD1 (5 bases). Sequencing used PBMCs. The sequence was obtained from a female donor in good health and CMV-seronegative. The DNA for the CDR3 is TGTGCCAGCAGCGTAACAGGCTCTAATCAGCCCCAGCATTTT. Its protein product is CASSVTGSNQPQHF. The full variable domain, completed using reference TRBV9 and TRBJ1-5, is DSGVTQTPKHLITATGQRVTLRCSPRSGDLSVYWYQQSLDQGLQFLIQYYNGEERAKGNILERFSAQQFPDLHSELNLSSLELGDSALYFCASSVTGSNQPQHFGDGTRLSIL.